A selection of T cell receptor beta chains follows, all from one sample in a study of CD8+ T cells in alopecia areata. Profiled with immunoSEQ multiplex PCR; TCRdb holds only in-frame clones, not every one. Of fewer than 200,000 clones listed, less than 75% are singletons. The specimen was CD8+ T cells sorted from blood, collected at week 0. These receptors all stem from a human donor with alopecia areata. Both conserved end residues are part of each CDR3. A D gene is named only where the DNA matches it firmly. Part of the rows lack a size; the others show once, few, many or a class for expanded clones.

TRBJ2-7	few	TRBV7-9	11	NA	TGTGCCAGCAGCCGCTCCTACGAGCAGTACTTC	CASSRSYEQYF
TRBJ2-7	few	TRBV5-1	16	NA	TGCGCCAGCAGCTTGGCCAGCGATGCCCCTTCCTACGAGCAGTACTTC	CASSLASDAPSYEQYF
TRBJ2-1	few	TRBV7-6	14	NA	TGTGCCAGCAGCTTAGGGGGGCCCTACAATGAGCAGTTCTTC	CASSLGGPYNEQFF
TRBJ2-7	NA	TRBV5-1	15	TRBD1	TGCGCCAGCAGCTTGTCACGACAGGGGGCCCACGAGCAGTACTTC	CASSLSRQGAHEQYF
TRBJ2-2	NA	TRBV4-2	17	TRBD2	TGTGCCAGCAGCCAAGAAGCGGGGATGGCCCTCACCGGGGAGCTGTTTTTT	CASSQEAGMALTGELFF
TRBJ2-5	NA	TRBV2	10	NA	TGTGCCAGCACCGAGGGGGCCCAGTACTTC	CASTEGAQYF
TRBJ1-2	NA	TRBV13	14	NA	TGTGCCAGCAGCTGGACAGATTCTAACTATGGCTACACCTTC	CASSWTDSNYGYTF
TRBJ2-5	once	TRBV28	12	NA	TGTGCCAGCAGTTTACCGCAAGAGACCCAGTACTTC	CASSLPQETQYF
TRBJ2-7	NA	TRBV7-9	12	NA	TGTGCCAGCAGCTTAAGGTGGGACGAGCAGTACTTC	CASSLRWDEQYF
TRBJ1-1	many	TRBV13	13	NA	TGTGCCAGCCAGGAGGAGATGAACACTGAAGCTTTCTTT	CASQEEMNTEAFF
TRBJ1-5	NA	TRBV5-6	15	NA	TGTGCCAGCAGCTTCGGCTCCGGTAGCAATCAGCCCCAGCATTTT	CASSFGSGSNQPQHF
TRBJ1-6	NA	TRBV14	16	NA	TGTGCCAGCAGCCAAGATTGGGACACTTTCAATTCACCCCTCCACTTT	CASSQDWDTFNSPLHF
TRBJ1-1	NA	TRBV25-1	14	TRBD1	TGTGCCAGCAGTGATCCAGGGGGCCTAACTGAAGCTTTCTTT	CASSDPGGLTEAFF
TRBJ2-6	NA	TRBV29-1	13	NA	TGCAGCACTCCAGGGGAGGAGGCCAACGTCCTGACTTTC	CSTPGEEANVLTF